The 8 T cell receptor beta chains given below trace back to one sample, sequenced in a study of T cell responses to AZD1222 COVID-19 vaccine. Only in-frame clones appear in the TCRdb table, and some are missing; sequencing was by immunoSEQ multiplex PCR. This sample has roughly 180,000 clones, with 90% to 95% found just once. The sequenced sample was peripheral blood, obtained 28 days after the second AZD1222 dose. Receptors originate from an adult who received the AZD1222 COVID-19 vaccine.

This clone has just one count. The chain combines TRBV6-5 with TRBJ1-2, with D possibly TRBD1 on 6 matching bases. From germline, CDR1 is MNHEY and CDR2 SVGAGI. CDR3 length: 13 residues. V was pared by 6 bases and J by 6 bases, with 14 bases between. This chain's CDR3 is CASSPRGPHGYTF. CDR3 in DNA: TGTGCCAGCAGCCCGCGGGGGCCCCATGGCTACACCTTC.

This chain uses TRBV19 with TRBJ2-7; 10 nucleotides match TRBD1. CDR3 size: 15 residues. After removal of 5 bases from V and 7 bases from J, the junction contained 11 bases not matched to a gene. Germline-derived CDR1 and CDR2 are LNHDA and SQIVND (reference sequence). CDR3 amino acids: CASSVSGTGAREQYF. The CDR3 nucleotides read TGTGCCAGTAGTGTATCCGGGACAGGGGCACGGGAGCAGTACTTC.

This chain links TRBV24-1 with TRBJ1-4; the D gene is possibly TRBD1 (5 bases). Germline V gene lookup returns CDR1 KGHDR and CDR2 SFDVKD. The V end was cut by 5 bases, the J end by 4 bases, with 16 bases between. The CDR3 consists of 16 residues. CDR3 loop: CATSAIGTGGNEKLFF. DNA for the CDR3: TGTGCCACCAGTGCGATTGGAACAGGCGGTAATGAAAAACTGTTTTTT.

The rearrangement uses TRBV12-3 or TRBV12-4 and TRBJ1-2; maybe TRBD1 (5 bases). The CDR3 spans 13 residues. Trimming removed 5 bases from V and 4 bases from J, with 11 bases in between. For the CDR3, the DNA is TGTGCCAGCAGTCCGAAGGGGCCCTATGGCTACACCTTC. Its protein is CASSPKGPYGYTF.

This chain joins TRBV2 and TRBJ2-3; unclear D gene. CDR3 length equals 15 residues. The germline gives CDR1 SNHLY, CDR2 FYNNEI. Deletions cut 3 bases from V and 2 bases from J, with 12 bases between. In nucleotides, the CDR3 is TGTGCCAGCAGTGATAAGGCCCGGCTCACAGATACGCAGTATTTT. It codes for CASSDKARLTDTQYF.

The rearrangement joins TRBV18 to TRBJ2-1; D is uncertain. The germline gives CDR1 KGHSH, CDR2 LQKENI. V lost 4 bases, J lost 7 bases, and 11 bases lay in between. The CDR3 contains 13 residues. CDR3 in DNA: TGTGCCAGCTCACTGACGATAGGTAATGAGCAGTTCTTC. This gives the protein CASSLTIGNEQFF.

This chain joins TRBV6-5 and TRBJ2-2; D gene unclear. V dropped 5 bases and J dropped 3 bases, with 13 bases sitting between them. Germline assignment: CDR1 MNHEY and CDR2 SVGAGI. This CDR3 is 15 amino acids long. The CDR3 bases are TGTGCCAGCAGTCCCCGATCCCCGGACACCGGGGAGCTGTTTTTT. Translation: CASSPRSPDTGELFF.

The chain couples TRBV9 to TRBJ1-1; 7 nucleotides line up with TRBD1. There are 14 residues in the CDR3. The V gene's germline CDR1 is SGDLS and CDR2 YYNGEE. J was trimmed by 4 bases and V by 4 bases; bases with no gene match: 7. The CDR3: CASSNRGIGTEAFF. The CDR3, as DNA: TGTGCCAGCAGCAACAGGGGAATTGGCACTGAAGCTTTCTTT.